These 3 T cell receptor beta chains came from one sample sequenced in a study of cytomegalovirus exposure and HLA in healthy donors. Sequencing used immunoSEQ multiplex PCR; TCRdb keeps in-frame clones, though not all of them. The top ten hold 1.5% to 2% of the sample, which has about 150,000 clones, roughly 93% seen once. Specimen: PBMCs. All receptors come from a man between 18 and 35 years old in good health and CMV-seropositive.

The V gene is TRBV5-1, the J gene TRBJ2-7, with 7 bases identical to TRBD1. CDR1 is SGHRS, CDR2 YFSETQ, per germline. CDR3 length: 14 amino acids. V was pared by 0 bases and J by 5 bases, with 5 bases of the junction left unmatched. The CDR3 DNA reads as TGCGCCAGCAGCTTGGACGAGACAGGGAACGAGCAGTACTTC. Protein product: CASSLDETGNEQYF.

The chain carries TRBV30 and TRBJ2-7; TRBD1 agrees at 10 bases. The CDR3 spans 15 residues. CDR1 is GTSNPN and CDR2 is SVGIG in the germline V gene (reference sequence). J was trimmed by 3 bases and V by 3 bases; bases with no gene match: 8. The CDR3 reads CAWRDRDRGSYEQYF. The CDR3 nucleotides are TGTGCCTGGAGGGACCGGGACAGGGGTAGCTACGAGCAGTACTTC.

This rearrangement joins TRBV4-1 to TRBJ2-7, with D unclear. This CDR3 spans 14 amino acids. Germline CDR1 MGHRA, CDR2 YSYEKL. V was trimmed by 0 bases and J by 3 bases, leaving 9 bases between them. The CDR3 region is CASSQDLPGYEQYF. In DNA, the CDR3 is TGCGCCAGCAGCCAAGATCTACCCGGCTACGAGCAGTACTTC.